What follows are 11 T cell receptor beta chains derived from one specimen sequenced in a study of blood T cell repertoires in COVID-19. Measured with immunoSEQ multiplex PCR; TCRdb has only the in-frame clones, and not every one. The sample lists 110,000 to 150,000 clones; around 82% were seen once. Sequencing was performed on peripheral blood. Source of these receptors: a woman in her forties or fifties with acute or convalescent COVID-19.

The chain recombines TRBV28 with TRBJ1-4; 7 bases are shared with TRBD1. V lost 4 bases to trimming and J lost 8 bases; unmatched junction nucleotides: 4. CDR3 size: 13 residues. Germline CDR1 is MDHEN and CDR2 is SYDVKM. The CDR3: CASSSNRGEKLFF. Written as DNA, the CDR3 is TGTGCCAGCAGTTCAAACAGGGGCGAAAAACTGTTTTTT.

The CDR3: CASSYSGTGTDTQYF. The CDR3 DNA reads TGTGCCAGCAGTTACTCGGGGACAGGGACAGATACGCAGTATTTT. J is TRBJ2-3 and V is TRBV6-5; 9 positions match TRBD1. With 0 bases clipped from V and 3 bases from J, the junction kept 1 base outside the gene matches. The V gene's germline CDR1 is MNHEY and CDR2 SVGAGI. The CDR3 runs 15 residues.

About this clone: The same CDR3 is also encoded by other DNA sequences in this sample. The chain employs TRBV5-1 and TRBJ1-4; the match to TRBD1 covers 10 bases. The junction had 7 bases not matched to a gene; V was cut back by 5 bases and J by 6 bases. This CDR3 is 15 amino acids long. Germline lookup yields CDR1 SGHRS and CDR2 YFSETQ. The CDR3 loop is CASSRAGTGDEKLFF. The CDR3 DNA follows: TGCGCCAGCAGTCGCGCCGGGACAGGGGATGAAAAACTGTTTTTT.

This sequence joins TRBV19 and TRBJ1-5; tentatively, D is TRBD1 (6 bases). CDR3 length: 15 amino acids. The germline V gene encodes CDR1 LNHDA and CDR2 SQIVND (reference sequence). The germline V and J ends were trimmed by 5 bases and 2 bases, with 13 bases remaining between them. CDR3 sequence: CASSQDRQGNQPQHF. CDR3 coding DNA: TGTGCCAGTAGTCAAGACAGGCAAGGCAATCAGCCCCAGCATTTT. The full variable domain, rest sourced from reference TRBV19 and TRBJ1-5, is DGGITQSPKYLFRKEGQNVTLSCEQNLNHDAMYWYRQDPGQGLRLIYYSQIVNDFQKGDIAEGYSVSREKKESFPLTVTSAQKNPTAFYLCASSQDRQGNQPQHFGDGTRLSIL.

V is TRBV5-4 and J is TRBJ2-5, with D perhaps TRBD2 (6 bases). Trimming left V 3 bases short and J 5 bases short, with 20 bases between. The CDR3 covers 16 residues. Germline V gives CDR1 SGHNT, CDR2 YYREEE (reference sequence). The CDR3 sequence is CASSSTLGGQTETQYF. The CDR3 nucleotides read TGTGCCAGCAGCTCGACATTGGGGGGTCAAACGGAGACCCAGTACTTC.

The rearrangement uses TRBV9 and TRBJ1-2; 11 bases map to TRBD1. V dropped 0 bases and J dropped 5; count of bases not matched to a gene: 6. Germline CDR1 is SGDLS and CDR2 is YYNGEE. The CDR3 sequence is 16 residues long. The CDR3 loop is CASSVEGQGAGYGYTF. The DNA of the CDR3 is TGTGCCAGCAGCGTAGAAGGACAGGGGGCTGGGTATGGCTACACCTTC.

The J gene is TRBJ2-2, the V gene TRBV19, with TRBD1 matching 7 bases. This CDR3 is built from 15 residues. Unmatched junction bases numbered 2, after V lost 3 bases and J lost 1 base. Germline V gene data show CDR1 as LNHDA and CDR2 as SQIVND (reference sequence). The CDR3 is CASSMAGGNTGELFF. The CDR3 DNA follows: TGTGCCAGTAGTATGGCAGGGGGGAACACCGGGGAGCTGTTTTTT.

The V gene is TRBV6-5, the J gene TRBJ1-3, with D hard to call. CDR1 MNHEY and CDR2 SVGAGI come from the germline V gene. This CDR3 region has 16 residues. Between the trimmed V and J ends, which lost 4 bases and 1 base, there was a span of 14 bases. The CDR3: CASSSPRVGSGNTIYF. The CDR3 bases are TGTGCCAGCAGTTCCCCGAGGGTTGGTTCTGGAAACACCATATATTTT.

This clone appeared once. The rearrangement links TRBV27 to TRBJ1-2; TRBD1 aligns across 8 bases. The CDR3 consists of 16 residues. V trimming: 0 bases; J trimming: 4 bases; junction bases outside the gene matches: 7. Germline CDR1 and CDR2: MNHEY and SMNVEV (reference sequence). The CDR3 DNA reads as TGTGCCAGCAGTTTATCCAACAGGGGGGCTGGCTATGGCTACACCTTC. Protein sequence: CASSLSNRGAGYGYTF.

The chain uses TRBV7-2 and TRBJ2-1, with 8 bases matching TRBD2. CDR3 length: 15 amino acids. V gave up 1 base and J gave up 5 bases; unmatched junction bases: 4. Per the germline V gene, CDR1 is SGHTA and CDR2 is FQGNSA. CDR3 in DNA: TGTGCCAGCAGCTTAGGCGGGGGGCCGAACAATGAGCAGTTCTTC. Protein sequence: CASSLGGGPNNEQFF. Variable domain in full (rest from reference TRBV7-2 and TRBJ2-1): GAGVSQSPSNKVTEKGKDVELRCDPISGHTALYWYRQSLGQGLEFLIYFQGNSAPDKSGLPSDRFSAERTGGSVSTLTIQRTQQEDSAVYLCASSLGGGPNNEQFFGPGTRLTVL.

The chain combines TRBV18 with TRBJ1-2, with 8 bases that match TRBD1. The germline CDR1 and CDR2 sequences are KGHSH and LQKENI. The CDR3 extends over 14 amino acids. J lost 3 bases, V lost 6 bases, and 6 bases had no gene match. The CDR3 sequence is CASSTGTGDYGYTF. For the CDR3, the DNA is TGTGCCAGCTCTACCGGGACAGGAGACTATGGCTACACCTTC.